The 10 T cell receptor beta chains below all came from one sample that was sequenced in a study of graft-versus-host responses after intestinal transplantation. The data were produced by immunoSEQ multiplex PCR, yet TCRdb's version contains in-frame clones alone and is incomplete. The profile shows some 100,000 clones, about nine tenths of them singletons. Which antigens these TCRs recognize remains unknown. Sequencing was performed on unstimulated CD8+ T cells sorted from spleen or lymph node cells, taken before transplant. The source is a human donor who was the organ donor for an intestinal transplant.

This rearrangement joins TRBV6-1 to TRBJ2-3, with 10 nucleotides matching TRBD2. The CDR3 is made up of 16 amino acids. The ends lost 2 bases at V and 1 base at J; junction bases unmatched: 3. Germline CDR1 is MNHNS and CDR2 is SASEGT. The CDR3 DNA follows: TGTGCCAGCAGTGAAACTAGCGGGGCCCGCACAGATACGCAGTATTTT. Translated: CASSETSGARTDTQYF.

This clone has a single count. The genes are TRBV29-1 and TRBJ1-2; TRBD1 aligns across 7 bases. There are 15 residues in the CDR3. Trimming took 0 bases from V and 2 from J; bases not matched to a gene: 6. CDR1 SQVTM and CDR2 ANQGSEA come from the germline V gene. The CDR3 here is CSVEDHEGANYGYTF. DNA of the CDR3: TGCAGCGTTGAAGATCATGAGGGGGCGAACTATGGCTACACCTTC. The full variable domain, rest sourced from reference TRBV29-1 and TRBJ1-2, is SAVISQKPSRDICQRGTSLTIQCQVDSQVTMMFWYRQQPGQSLTLIATANQGSEATYESGFVIDKFPISRPNLTFSTLTVSNMSPEDSSIYLCSVEDHEGANYGYTFGSGTRLTVV.

The chain combines TRBV2 with TRBJ2-1, with D maybe TRBD2 (7 bases). This CDR3 is 11 amino acids long. The germline V gene encodes CDR1 SNHLY and CDR2 FYNNEI. V shed 8 bases and J shed 8 bases, with 10 bases lying between them. The CDR3, as DNA: TGTGCCAGCTGGGGGGGCGATGAGCAGTTCTTC. Its translation: CASWGGDEQFF.

The genes are TRBV4-1 and TRBJ2-7; 8 nucleotides line up with TRBD1. Unmatched junction bases numbered 4, after V lost 2 bases and J lost 4 bases. The CDR3 is made up of 14 amino acids. Germline V CDR1 and CDR2: MGHRA, YSYEKL. CDR3: CASSQQGAVYEQYF. In DNA form, the CDR3 reads TGCGCCAGCAGCCAACAGGGGGCTGTATACGAGCAGTACTTC.

This chain uses TRBV6-5 with TRBJ2-3, with TRBD2 as a possible D gene (5 bases). V lost 0 bases to trimming and J lost 3 bases, with 10 bases between them. In germline, CDR1 is MNHEY, CDR2 SVGAGI. The CDR3 runs 15 residues. CDR3 DNA sequence: TGTGCCAGCAGTTACTCGACGGGGAATACAGATACGCAGTATTTT. Its protein product is CASSYSTGNTDTQYF.

The chain links TRBV15 to TRBJ2-2; 8 bases align to TRBD2. The CDR3 contains 14 residues. V dropped 5 bases and J dropped 10; count of bases not matched to a gene: 9. Germline CDR1 and CDR2: LNHNV and YYDKDF (reference sequence). The CDR3 protein is CATSRRGAMEELFF. DNA for the CDR3: TGTGCCACCAGCCGGCGGGGGGCGATGGAGGAGCTGTTTTTT.

V usage is TRBV6-6 and J usage is TRBJ1-6; D is unclear. The CDR3 is 15 residues long. The germline V gene encodes CDR1 MNHNY and CDR2 SVGAGI (reference sequence). Trimming cost V 4 bases and J 0 bases, with 7 bases left between them. The CDR3 protein is CASSCGCSYNSPLHF. The CDR3 DNA sequence: TGTGCCAGCAGTTGCGGGTGCTCCTATAATTCACCCCTCCACTTT.

The chain has TRBV6-5 and TRBJ2-3; 8 bases are shared with TRBD1. The trim removed 6 bases at V and 4 bases at J, leaving 9 bases unmatched. The CDR3 is made up of 15 amino acids. Germline CDR1 is MNHEY and CDR2 is SVGAGI. CDR3 loop: CASSPGTGMADTQYF. The CDR3, as DNA: TGTGCCAGCAGCCCCGGGACAGGAATGGCAGATACGCAGTATTTT.

The V call is TRBV27, the J call TRBJ1-4, with D perhaps TRBD1 (5 bases). Germline assignment: CDR1 MNHEY and CDR2 SMNVEV (reference sequence). V lost 5 bases, J lost 3 bases, and 13 bases lay in between. The CDR3 is made up of 15 amino acids. The CDR3 here is CASSRKDTANEKLFF. CDR3 coding DNA: TGTGCCAGCAGTCGAAAGGACACCGCTAATGAAAAACTGTTTTTT.

This rearrangement joins TRBV14 to TRBJ2-7, with TRBD2 identical over 10 bases. Germline assignment: CDR1 SGHDN and CDR2 FVKESK. The CDR3 is made up of 20 amino acids. V shed 3 bases, J shed 1 base, and the junction held 18 bases outside the gene matches. CDR3 amino acids: CASSQSARGLTSGVSYEQYF. In DNA, the CDR3 is TGTGCCAGCAGCCAGAGCGCCAGGGGCCTTACTAGCGGGGTTTCCTACGAGCAGTACTTC.